The T cell receptor beta chain under discussion was sequenced for a study of blood T cell repertoires in COVID-19. Looked up from germline, CDR1 is LNHDA and CDR2 is SQIVND (reference sequence). This CDR3 spans 17 amino acids. The ends lost 7 bases at V and 2 bases at J; junction bases unmatched: 10. Libraries were prepared by immunoSEQ multiplex PCR; TCRdb keeps only in-frame clonotypes and omits some of them. The table lists 150,000 to 200,000 clones, roughly nine tenths of them singletons, with 25% to 30% in the top ten. This sequence originates from a man aged 55 to 70 with acute or convalescent COVID-19. Sequenced sample: peripheral blood. V and J are TRBV19 and TRBJ2-1; 11 bases line up with TRBD2. The DNA for the CDR3 is TGTGCCAGTAAAAGTGTTAGCGGGGGGGCCCCCTACAATGAGCAGTTCTTC. This encodes CASKSVSGGAPYNEQFF.